This T cell receptor (beta chain) was retrieved from a study of cytomegalovirus exposure and HLA in healthy donors. Study-wide results and caveats: In vitro confirmation showed a few CMV-associated chains to be CMV antigen specific. Among TCR beta chains, those listed as cytomegalovirus-associated numbered over 150.

Regarding this clone: What it binds is unknown.

Healthy bone marrow donors formed the donor group. In the PCR, 60 Vbeta and 13 Jbeta primers were used. Produced via immunoSEQ multiplex PCR; TCRdb's table is partial and in-frame only. This table has 84,000 or so clones, over 70% appearing once. The CDR3 runs to 15 residues. CDR1 and CDR2 (germline): SQVTM, ANQGSEA. Trimming pared 6 bases from V and 8 bases from J, leaving 25 bases between. V and J are TRBV29-1 and TRBJ1-2; D may be TRBD1 (6 bases). This clonotype originated in a boy younger than 18 in good health and CMV-seronegative. Sequenced: PBMCs. CDR3 residues: CSVVRTDRRRGGYTF. DNA for the CDR3: TGCAGCGTCGTCCGAACGGACCGCCGAAGGGGGGGCTACACCTTC. Based on the CDR3 plus reference TRBV29-1 and TRBJ1-2, the full variable domain is SAVISQKPSRDICQRGTSLTIQCQVDSQVTMMFWYRQQPGQSLTLIATANQGSEATYESGFVIDKFPISRPNLTFSTLTVSNMSPEDSSIYLCSVVRTDRRRGGYTFGSGTRLTVV.